This T cell receptor beta chain came from a study of cytomegalovirus exposure and HLA in healthy donors. A multiplex PCR was run with 60 Vbeta primers and 13 Jbeta primers. Sequencing used immunoSEQ multiplex PCR; TCRdb keeps in-frame clones, though not all of them. The data contain roughly 160,000 clones, more than 65% of them seen just once; the ten biggest clones take up approximately 1.2%. Germline V gene sequence: CDR1 LNHDA, CDR2 SQIVND (reference sequence). Between the trimmed V and J ends, which lost 5 bases and 6 bases, there was a span of 9 bases. The CDR3 covers 12 residues. The chain recombines TRBV19 with TRBJ2-3, with D possibly matching TRBD1 (5 bases). The sequencing input was PBMCs. This TCR was sampled from a man aged 30-40 years in good health and CMV-seronegative. The CDR3 DNA reads as TGTGCCAGTAGTTCTCCAGGGGATACGCAGTATTTT. Its protein is CASSSPGDTQYF.